This T cell receptor beta chain was profiled in a study of T cell responses to AZD1222 COVID-19 vaccine. The table lists this clone with a count of one. Clones were sequenced by immunoSEQ multiplex PCR, and TCRdb holds only the in-frame ones, with some missing. This sample yields roughly 130,000 clones, of which just over 85% are seen a single time; 7.5% to 8% belongs to the top ten. CDR3 length equals 14 residues. Germline CDR1 reads SGHTS; CDR2 reads YDEGEE. The V gene lost 1 base and the J gene lost 4 bases, with 11 bases spanning the gap. The specimen comprised peripheral blood, sampled on day 0 of AZD1222 vaccination. The chain employs TRBV5-8 and TRBJ1-2; D is unclear. This TCR was sampled from an adult in good health. CDR3 DNA: TGTGCCAGCAGCTTGCAAGGGATCCTCTATGGCTACACCTTC. Protein: CASSLQGILYGYTF.